The rows below give T cell receptor beta chains drawn from one sample of a study of CD8+ T cells in alopecia areata. Clones were read by immunoSEQ multiplex PCR, and TCRdb kept only the in-frame ones, dropping some. This table has around 120,000 clones, approximately 47% appearing once. The sequencing sample was made of NKG2D-low CD8+ T cells sorted from blood. The source of these receptors is a human donor with alopecia areata. Both conserved end residues are part of each CDR3. The D gene is left open where the match is weak. Not all rows give a size; the values are once, few, many and, for expanded clones, a class.

v_call: TRBV18; d_call: NA; j_call: TRBJ2-1; clone_size: few; cdr3_nt: TGTGCCAGCTCACCACGAGGGGGATTGTACAATGAGCAGTTCTTC; cdr3_aa: CASSPRGGLYNEQFF
v_call: TRBV7-9; d_call: NA; j_call: TRBJ2-3; clone_size: many; cdr3_nt: TGTGCCAGCAGCCACGCCGAAACCGGAGGGGGGGTAGATACGCAGTATTTT; cdr3_aa: CASSHAETGGGVDTQYF
v_call: TRBV23-1; d_call: NA; j_call: TRBJ1-1; clone_size: NA; cdr3_nt: TGCGCCAGCAGCCCGGGAAAGACGAACACTGAAGCTTTCTTT; cdr3_aa: CASSPGKTNTEAFF
v_call: TRBV4-3; d_call: NA; j_call: TRBJ1-1; clone_size: NA; cdr3_nt: TGCGCCAGCAGCCAAGGGTTCCCAGAAAACACTGAAGCTTTCTTT; cdr3_aa: CASSQGFPENTEAFF
v_call: TRBV5-1; d_call: TRBD2; j_call: TRBJ2-7; clone_size: once; cdr3_nt: TGCGCCAGCAGCTTGTATTCTAGCGGGGGCTACGAGCAGTACTTC; cdr3_aa: CASSLYSSGGYEQYF
v_call: TRBV29-1; d_call: NA; j_call: TRBJ2-2; clone_size: NA; cdr3_nt: TGCAGCGTTGTGTGGGGGTCCACCGGGGAGCTGTTTTTT; cdr3_aa: CSVVWGSTGELFF
v_call: TRBV29-1; d_call: NA; j_call: TRBJ2-1; clone_size: few; cdr3_nt: TGCAGCGTTCAACAGGGAAGCTCCTACAATGAGCAGTTCTTC; cdr3_aa: CSVQQGSSYNEQFF
v_call: TRBV29-1; d_call: NA; j_call: TRBJ2-5; clone_size: few; cdr3_nt: TGCAGCGTTGAAGATCGAAGAGGACTGCAGACCGAGACCCAGTACTTC; cdr3_aa: CSVEDRRGLQTETQYF
v_call: TRBV29-1; d_call: NA; j_call: TRBJ1-2; clone_size: NA; cdr3_nt: TGCAGCACGACTACCCGGAGGGGCTACACCTTC; cdr3_aa: CSTTTRRGYTF
v_call: TRBV28; d_call: NA; j_call: TRBJ2-7; clone_size: NA; cdr3_nt: TGTGCCAGCAGTCCTTCGGGTCGGTACGAGCAGTACTTC; cdr3_aa: CASSPSGRYEQYF